The clone carrying this T cell receptor (beta chain) has only one observation. One end of the junction does not line up with germline, which may come from a read error. CDR3 length equals 14 residues. CDR1 is SGHTA, CDR2 FQGNSA, per germline. Clones were read by immunoSEQ multiplex PCR, and TCRdb kept only the in-frame ones, dropping some. The sample contains about 120,000 clones, about 90% of which appear only once. The data derive from a study of T cell responses to AZD1222 COVID-19 vaccine. This material consisted of peripheral blood, taken on day 0 of AZD1222 vaccination. The chain employs TRBV7-2 and TRBJ1-5; 7 nucleotides agree with TRBD1. This clonotype originated in an adult in good health. CDR3 amino acids: CASSPRGGNQPQHF. As DNA, the CDR3 is TGTGCCAGCAGCCCGAGAGGGGGCAACCAGCCCCAGCATTTT.